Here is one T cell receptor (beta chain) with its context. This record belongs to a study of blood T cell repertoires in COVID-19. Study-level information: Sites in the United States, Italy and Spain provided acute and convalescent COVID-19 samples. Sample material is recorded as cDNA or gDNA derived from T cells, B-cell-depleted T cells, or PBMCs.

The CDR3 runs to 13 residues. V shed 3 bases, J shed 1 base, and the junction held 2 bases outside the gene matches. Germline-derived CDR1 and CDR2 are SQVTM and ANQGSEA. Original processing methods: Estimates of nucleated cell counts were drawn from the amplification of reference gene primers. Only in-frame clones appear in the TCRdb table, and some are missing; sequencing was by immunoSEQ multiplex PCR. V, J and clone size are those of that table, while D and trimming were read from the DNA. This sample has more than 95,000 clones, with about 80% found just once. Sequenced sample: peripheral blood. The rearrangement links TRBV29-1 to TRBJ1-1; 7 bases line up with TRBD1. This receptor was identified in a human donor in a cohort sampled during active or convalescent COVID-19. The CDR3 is CSVDDRANTEAFF. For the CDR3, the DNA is TGCAGCGTTGACGACAGGGCGAACACTGAAGCTTTCTTT.